A selection of T cell receptor beta chains follows, all from one sample in a study of blood T cell repertoires in COVID-19. Some clones are missing from TCRdb's copy, which holds only in-frame ones; the method was immunoSEQ multiplex PCR. Here the sample spans 240,000 or so clones, roughly 86% being singletons. Sequenced input: peripheral blood. Receptor source: a man older than 75 with acute or convalescent COVID-19. The CDR3 runs from the conserved cysteine through the conserved F or W. Fields, in order: J gene, clone size, V gene, D gene, CDR3 DNA, CDR3 protein. The D gene is left open where the match is weak. Rows may omit the clone size; those that give it use once, few, many or a size class.

>TRBJ2-3|-|TRBV7-8|TRBD2
TGTGCCAGCAGCGGTACTAGCGGGAGAACAGATACGCAGTATTTT
CASSGTSGRTDTQYF
>TRBJ1-1|few|TRBV6-5|TRBD1
TGTGCCAGCAGTTACTCGACAGGGATGAACACTGAAGCTTTCTTT
CASSYSTGMNTEAFF
>TRBJ1-2|-|TRBV29-1|TRBD1
TGCAGCGTTGCGGGACAGGGGAATTATGGCTACACCTTC
CSVAGQGNYGYTF
>TRBJ1-1|-|TRBV3-1/TRBV3-2|-
TGTGCCAGCAGCCAACTCACAGGGTCCGGTGAAGCTTTCTTT
CASSQLTGSGEAFF
>TRBJ1-5|-|TRBV6-5|TRBD1
TGTGCCAGCAGTACTTCAGGGGGTAGCAATCAGCCCCAGCATTTT
CASSTSGGSNQPQHF
>TRBJ1-5|-|TRBV6-5|-
TGTGCCAGCAGGGCAGGGGTCAATCAGCCCCAGCATTTT
CASRAGVNQPQHF
>TRBJ2-1|-|TRBV5-1|TRBD1
TGCGCCAGCAGCCCGGGACAGGGGGGCGGTGAGCAGTTCTTC
CASSPGQGGGEQFF
>TRBJ2-2|-|TRBV4-1|-
TGCGCCAGCAGCCAGGGGGCGCGGGACACCGGGGAGCTGTTTTTT
CASSQGARDTGELFF
>TRBJ2-2|-|TRBV6-1|TRBD2
TGTGCCAGCAGTGGCGGGACTAGCGGGAGTATCGGGGAGCTGTTTTTT
CASSGGTSGSIGELFF
>TRBJ1-5|-|TRBV10-3|-
TGTGCCATCAGAGGAGGTTGGACCCAGCATTTT
CAIRGGWTQHF
>TRBJ2-2|-|TRBV18|TRBD1
TGTGCCAGCTCTCTCCAAGGCGCGCAGGGGGCCTCGAACACCGGGGAGCTGTTTTTT
CASSLQGAQGASNTGELFF
>TRBJ1-2|-|TRBV28|-
TGTGCCAGCAGTTTAATAGGGGCCGGGAGGTCGCGCTACACCTTC
CASSLIGAGRSRYTF
>TRBJ1-6|once|TRBV27|-
TGTGCCAGCAGTTTCTTGGGAGGGGGGTCACCCCTCCACTTT
CASSFLGGGSPLHF
>TRBJ1-1|-|TRBV6-5|-
TGTGCCAGCACCATAAACCCGACAGTGAACACTGAAGCTTTCTTT
CASTINPTVNTEAFF
>TRBJ1-3|-|TRBV29-1|-
TGCAGCGTTGGTGGAGGGGTGGACTCTACTGGAAACACCATATATTTT
CSVGGGVDSTGNTIYF
>TRBJ1-2|-|TRBV6-5|TRBD1
TGTGCCAGCAGCCGATCCCAGACAGGGCGGAGCTACACCTTC
CASSRSQTGRSYTF
>TRBJ2-5|-|TRBV2|TRBD1
TGTGCCAGCAGTCAGGACAGGGCGGTGGAGACCCAGTACTTC
CASSQDRAVETQYF
>TRBJ2-7|-|TRBV11-3|-
TGTGCCAGCAGCTTAGACCCAGTCTCTCACGAGCAGTACTTC
CASSLDPVSHEQYF
>TRBJ2-7|-|TRBV3-1/TRBV3-2|-
TGTGCCAGCAGCCACTCCACAGGGCACGAGCAGTACTTC
CASSHSTGHEQYF
>TRBJ1-2|-|TRBV3-1/TRBV3-2|-
TGTGCCAGCAGCCAAGAACCAGTCAACTATGGCTACACCTTC
CASSQEPVNYGYTF
>TRBJ1-4|-|TRBV5-1|-
TGCGCCAGCAGCTTGGAGTGGGGCCTCCCAACTAATGAAAAACTGTTTTTT
CASSLEWGLPTNEKLFF
>TRBJ1-2|-|TRBV28|TRBD1
TGTGCCAGCAGTTTAGGCGGACAGGGGGGGGATGGCTACACCTTC
CASSLGGQGGDGYTF
>TRBJ2-1|-|TRBV7-9|TRBD1
TGTGCCAGCAGCAAATCGGGACAGGCCCTTCATGGTGAGCAGTTCTTC
CASSKSGQALHGEQFF
>TRBJ2-7|-|TRBV6-5|TRBD1
TGTGCCAGCAGCAGGGCGGGACAGGGGGTGTACGAGCAGTACTTC
CASSRAGQGVYEQYF
>TRBJ2-5|-|TRBV3-1/TRBV3-2|-
TGTGCCAGCAGCCAGGGGGACGGGGGAAACTTC
CASSQGDGGNF
>TRBJ1-5|-|TRBV27|-
TGTGCCAGCAGTTTTGGAGGACGGACCAATCAGCCCCAGCATTTT
CASSFGGRTNQPQHF
>TRBJ1-5|-|TRBV27|TRBD1
TGTGCCAGCAGCCCACAGGGGCTACCCCAGCCCCAGCATTTT
CASSPQGLPQPQHF
>TRBJ1-1|-|TRBV7-2|TRBD1
TGTGCCAGCAGCTTAGTAACAGGGGCCTTGAACACTGAAGCTTTCTTT
CASSLVTGALNTEAFF
>TRBJ2-1|few|TRBV19|TRBD2
TGTGCCAGTAGCCCGGCCGGGACTAGCGGCTACAATGAGCAGTTCTTC
CASSPAGTSGYNEQFF
>TRBJ1-6|few|TRBV6-5|-
TGTGCCAGTCGCGGACAAACTTATAATTCACCCCTCCACTTT
CASRGQTYNSPLHF
>TRBJ1-6|few|TRBV5-1|-
TGCGCCAGCAGCCCTCAGGCCCCTCGGGGGGATTCACCCCTCCACTTT
CASSPQAPRGDSPLHF
>TRBJ1-1|-|TRBV4-2|-
TGTGCCAGCACCCTTGGGGCGTCAGCTTTCTTT
CASTLGASAFF
>TRBJ2-5|-|TRBV2|-
TGTGCCAGCAGTCCCGACAGGGGAGGGGAGACCCAGTACTTC
CASSPDRGGETQYF
>TRBJ1-5|-|TRBV6-5|-
TGTGCCAGCAGTTACCTAGAGGGGCCCCAGCATTTT
CASSYLEGPQHF
>TRBJ1-4|-|TRBV15|TRBD1
TGTGCCACCAGCAGAGAGCCACAGGGGTCTAATGAAAAACTGTTTTTT
CATSREPQGSNEKLFF
>TRBJ2-1|-|TRBV4-2|-
TGTGCCAGCAGGGGGCCTTCCTACAATGAGCAGTTCTTC
CASRGPSYNEQFF
>TRBJ2-1|-|TRBV9|TRBD1
TGTGCCAGCAGCCCGGGACAGGGGGCGCGGGAGCAGTTCTTC
CASSPGQGAREQFF
>TRBJ2-5|-|TRBV3-1/TRBV3-2|-
TGTGCCAGCAGCCTTAGGGGGGGGGAGGTGGAGACCCAGTACTTC
CASSLRGGEVETQYF